This T cell receptor beta chain originates from a study of shared clonotypes between healthy human individuals. V was cut by 1 base and J by 7 bases, with 16 bases left in between. Germline V gene lookup returns CDR1 SGHTA and CDR2 FQGNSA. The CDR3 runs to 15 residues. Assay runs were performed at deep level. Using immunoSEQ multiplex PCR, the repertoire was profiled, and TCRdb retains in-frame clones only, with some absent. Here the sample spans about 450,000 clones, 79% being singletons. This TCR derives from a woman between 40 and 50 years old in good health. Some clones in this sample may be carry-over from other donors' samples. Input material: PBMCs. The chain links TRBV7-2 to TRBJ1-2, with D perhaps TRBD1 (5 bases). The CDR3 sequence is CASSLESGGGGGYTF. DNA for the CDR3: TGTGCCAGCAGCTTAGAGAGCGGGGGAGGCGGTGGCTACACCTTC. The complete variable domain, with remaining parts taken from reference TRBV7-2 and TRBJ1-2, reads GAGVSQSPSNKVTEKGKDVELRCDPISGHTALYWYRQSLGQGLEFLIYFQGNSAPDKSGLPSDRFSAERTGGSVSTLTIQRTQQEDSAVYLCASSLESGGGGGYTFGSGTRLTVV.